Listed here are 12 T cell receptor beta chains from one sample, sequenced in a study of T-cell memory formation after mild COVID-19. TCRdb ran MiXCR on the 5' RACE reads and lists one entry per CDR3 protein. This table has around 200,000 distinct CDR3 sequences, 27% appearing once. Sequencing used PBMCs or a T cell subset sorted from them (not recorded which). The receptors derive from an adult woman who had mild COVID-19 (a few samples of this study predate the infection). Cell type and time point are not known.

J is TRBJ2-7 and V is TRBV4-1; tentatively, D is TRBD2 (6 bases). In germline, CDR1 is MGHRA, CDR2 YSYEKL. V was cut by 0 bases and J by 3 bases, with 15 bases left in between. This CDR3 contains 16 residues. The CDR3 here is CASSQDPRRGNYEQYF. Written as DNA, the CDR3 is TGCGCCAGCAGCCAAGATCCCCGACGGGGGAACTACGAGCAGTACTTC.

This clonotype was counted only a few times. The chain joins TRBV7-9 to TRBJ2-7, with TRBD1 identical over 7 bases. V gave up 8 bases and J gave up 2 bases; unmatched junction bases: 3. Germline loops: CDR1 SEHNR, CDR2 FQNEAQ (reference sequence). The CDR3 is made up of 12 amino acids. CDR3 amino acids: CASGTATYEQYF. DNA for the CDR3: TGTGCCAGCGGGACAGCCACCTACGAGCAGTACTTC.

This clonotype was seen ten or more times. This chain links TRBV9 with TRBJ2-5, with a weak D call TRBD2 (7 bases). CDR3 size: 15 residues. Trimming removed 4 bases from V and 5 bases from J, with 18 bases in between. The V gene's germline CDR1 is SGDLS and CDR2 YYNGEE. CDR3 DNA sequence: TGTGCCAGCAGCCCTGGGGGGGCCCTAGTGGAGACCCAGTACTTC. It specifies CASSPGGALVETQYF.

This chain joins TRBV4-1 and TRBJ2-3; weak D call: TRBD1 (6 bases). There are 17 residues in the CDR3. CDR1 is MGHRA and CDR2 is YSYEKL in the germline V gene. With 0 bases removed from V and 0 bases from J, the gap between germline ends came to 13 bases. CDR3 sequence (DNA): TGCGCCAGCAGCCAAGAGGCCCGGACAGCTAGCACAGATACGCAGTATTTT. Encoded protein: CASSQEARTASTDTQYF.

With respect to this clonotype: One junction end disagrees with the germline gene, perhaps due to a read error. The CDR3 region has the DNA TGTGCCTGGAGTCGTAACGGGGGGAATTACACTGAGCAGTTCTTC. Translation: CAWSRNGGNYTEQFF. The genes are TRBV30 and TRBJ2-1; TRBD2 agrees at 7 bases. Germline values: CDR1 GTSNPN, CDR2 SVGIG (reference sequence). The CDR3 runs to 15 residues.

V and J are TRBV4-1 and TRBJ1-6; no definite D call. The V gene lost 1 base and the J gene lost 11 bases, with 12 bases spanning the gap. The CDR3 length is 14 residues. Germline CDR1 and CDR2: MGHRA and YSYEKL. The CDR3 DNA reads as TGCGCCAGCAGCCAAGCGTCTCGGGTTGCACCCCTCCACTTT. This codes for CASSQASRVAPLHF.

J is TRBJ2-7 and V is TRBV4-1, with TRBD1 matching 11 bases. The V gene end was trimmed by 3 bases and the J gene end by 0 bases; junction bases not matched to a gene: 7. The CDR3 totals 17 residues. Germline-derived CDR1 and CDR2 are MGHRA and YSYEKL. Here the CDR3 reads CASSHLTGQGDSYEQYF. In DNA form, the CDR3 reads TGCGCCAGCAGCCATCTGACGGGACAGGGGGACTCCTACGAGCAGTACTTC.

There are a few counts of this clonotype. The chain employs TRBV13 and TRBJ1-6; possible D gene TRBD1, 5 bases. V was shortened by 4 bases and J by 9 bases, with 22 bases between the two germline ends. The CDR3 has 17 residues. Germline V gene sequence: CDR1 PRHDT, CDR2 FYEKMQ (reference sequence). DNA for the CDR3: TGTGCCAGCAGCTCCACCGAACGGCCTGGGGGAACTTCACCCCTCCACTTT. Amino acid sequence: CASSSTERPGGTSPLHF.

This CDR3 reads CASSGMRTGEAFF. The CDR3 nucleotides read TGTGCCAGTTCTGGGATGCGTACAGGGGAGGCTTTCTTT. The chain is built from TRBV6-2 or TRBV6-3 and TRBJ1-1, with 7 bases identical to TRBD1. The V and J ends lost 9 bases and 11 bases, in that order; junction bases with no gene match: 15. CDR1 is MNHEY and CDR2 is SVGEGT in the germline V gene. This CDR3 comprises 13 residues.

The gene calls are TRBV18 and TRBJ2-6; D perhaps matches TRBD1 (6 bases). CDR1 is KGHSH and CDR2 is LQKENI in the germline V gene. This CDR3 contains 16 residues. V lost 0 bases and J lost 3, with 9 bases in between. The chain's CDR3 is CASSPPGTLGANVLTF. The CDR3 bases are TGTGCCAGCTCACCACCCGGGACACTTGGGGCCAACGTCCTGACTTTC.

V gene TRBV3-1 combines with J gene TRBJ2-7; D gene ambiguous. Germline V lookup: CDR1 LGHDT, CDR2 YNNKEL (reference sequence). This CDR3 contains 15 residues. Trimming removed 6 bases from V and 0 bases from J, with 15 bases in between. The CDR3 DNA reads TGTGCCAGCAGTCAGATTTGGGGAAACTCCTACGAGCAGTACTTC. Residues: CASSQIWGNSYEQYF.

This clonotype appeared a few times. The rearrangement uses TRBV6-2 or TRBV6-3 and TRBJ1-1; D remains ambiguous. CDR3 size: 14 residues. Germline V gives CDR1 MNHEY, CDR2 SVGEGT. Trimming cost V 2 bases and J 1 base, with 8 bases left between them. The DNA for the CDR3 is TGTGCCAGCAGTTACCCGACTTGGAACACTGAAGCTTTCTTT. Translation: CASSYPTWNTEAFF.